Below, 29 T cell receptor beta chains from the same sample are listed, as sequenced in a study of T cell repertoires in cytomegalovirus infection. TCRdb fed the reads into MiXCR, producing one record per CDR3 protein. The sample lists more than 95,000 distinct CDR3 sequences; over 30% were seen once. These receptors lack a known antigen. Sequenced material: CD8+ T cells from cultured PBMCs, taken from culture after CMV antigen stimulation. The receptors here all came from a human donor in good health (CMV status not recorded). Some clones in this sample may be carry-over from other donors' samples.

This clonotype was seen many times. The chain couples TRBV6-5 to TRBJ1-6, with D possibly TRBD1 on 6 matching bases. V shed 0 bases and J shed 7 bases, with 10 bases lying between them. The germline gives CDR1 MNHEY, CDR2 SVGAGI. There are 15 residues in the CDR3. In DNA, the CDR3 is TGTGCCAGCAGTTACTCGTTTACAGGGAATTCACCCCTCCACTTT. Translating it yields CASSYSFTGNSPLHF.

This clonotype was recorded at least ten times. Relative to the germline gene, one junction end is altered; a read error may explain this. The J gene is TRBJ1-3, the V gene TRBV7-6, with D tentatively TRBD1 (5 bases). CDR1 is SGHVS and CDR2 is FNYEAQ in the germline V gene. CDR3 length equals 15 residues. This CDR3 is CASSEIDSSRNTIYF. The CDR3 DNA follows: TGTGCCAGCAGCGAAATTGACAGCTCTCGAAACACCATATATTTT.

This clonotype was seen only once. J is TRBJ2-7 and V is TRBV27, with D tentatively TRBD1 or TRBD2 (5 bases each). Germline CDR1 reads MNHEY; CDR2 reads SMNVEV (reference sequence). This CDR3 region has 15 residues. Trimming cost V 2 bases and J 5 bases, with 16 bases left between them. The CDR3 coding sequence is TGTGCCAGCAGTTTAAAGGGACGGACCCTAGACGAGCAGTACTTC. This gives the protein CASSLKGRTLDEQYF.

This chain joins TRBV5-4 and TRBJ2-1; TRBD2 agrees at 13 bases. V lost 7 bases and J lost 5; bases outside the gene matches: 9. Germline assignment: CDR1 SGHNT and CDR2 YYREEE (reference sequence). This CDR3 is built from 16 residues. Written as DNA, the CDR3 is TGTGCCAGCGGACTAGGGGGACTAGCGGGGCACAATGAGCAGTTCTTC. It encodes CASGLGGLAGHNEQFF.

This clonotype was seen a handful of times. The CDR3 is CASSSHRGELFF. The CDR3 nucleotides read TGTGCCAGCAGTTCCCACAGGGGGGAGCTGTTTTTT. The rearrangement uses TRBV27 and TRBJ2-2; the D gene is possibly TRBD1 (5 bases). The V gene's germline CDR1 is MNHEY and CDR2 SMNVEV (reference sequence). The CDR3 extends over 12 amino acids. Trimming left V 4 bases short and J 8 bases short, with 8 bases between.

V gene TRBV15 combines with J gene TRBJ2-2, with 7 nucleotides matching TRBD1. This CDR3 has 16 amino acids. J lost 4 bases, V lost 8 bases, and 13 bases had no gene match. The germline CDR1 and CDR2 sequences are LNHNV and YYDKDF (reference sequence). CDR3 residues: CATERGQGLFTGELFF. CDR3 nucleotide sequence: TGTGCCACCGAGAGGGGGCAGGGGCTTTTCACCGGGGAGCTGTTTTTT.

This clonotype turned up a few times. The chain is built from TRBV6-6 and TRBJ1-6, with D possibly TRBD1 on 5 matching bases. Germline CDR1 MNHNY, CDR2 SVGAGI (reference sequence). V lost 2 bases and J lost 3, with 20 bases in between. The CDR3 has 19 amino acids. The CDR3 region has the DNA TGTGCCAGCAGTTACGGCAGGGATATAGCCGATGACTATAATTCACCCCTCCACTTT. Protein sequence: CASSYGRDIADDYNSPLHF.

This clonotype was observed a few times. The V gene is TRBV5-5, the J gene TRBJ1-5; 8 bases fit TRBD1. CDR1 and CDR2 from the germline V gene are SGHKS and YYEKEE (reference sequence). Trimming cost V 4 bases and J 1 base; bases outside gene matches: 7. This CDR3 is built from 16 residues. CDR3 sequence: CASSQGQGLSNQPQHF. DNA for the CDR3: TGTGCCAGCAGCCAAGGACAGGGTCTAAGCAATCAGCCCCAGCATTTT.

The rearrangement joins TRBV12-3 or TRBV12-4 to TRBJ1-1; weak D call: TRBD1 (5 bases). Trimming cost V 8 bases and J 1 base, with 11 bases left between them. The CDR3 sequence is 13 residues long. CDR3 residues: CASRTTGNTEAFF. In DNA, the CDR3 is TGTGCCAGCCGCACTACAGGGAACACTGAAGCTTTCTTT.

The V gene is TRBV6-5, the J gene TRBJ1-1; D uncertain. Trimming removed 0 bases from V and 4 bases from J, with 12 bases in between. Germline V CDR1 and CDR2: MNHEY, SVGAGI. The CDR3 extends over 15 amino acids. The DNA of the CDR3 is TGTGCCAGCAGTTACTCGGGCAGCGCCATCACTGAAGCTTTCTTT. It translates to CASSYSGSAITEAFF.

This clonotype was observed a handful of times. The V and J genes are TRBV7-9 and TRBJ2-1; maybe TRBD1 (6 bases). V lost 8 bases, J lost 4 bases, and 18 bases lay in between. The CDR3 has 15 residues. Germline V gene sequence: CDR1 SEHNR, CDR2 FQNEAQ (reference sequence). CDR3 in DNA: TGTGCCAGCGGCCTAGGGACAAAATCATACAATGAGCAGTTCTTC. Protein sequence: CASGLGTKSYNEQFF.

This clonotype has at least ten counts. The CDR3 loop reads CASSPTGGAETQYF. Here the CDR3 DNA reads TGTGCCAGCAGCCCCACAGGGGGGGCGGAGACCCAGTACTTC. The V and J genes are TRBV9 and TRBJ2-5, with TRBD1 as a possible D gene (8 bases). Deletions cut 4 bases from V and 5 bases from J, with 15 bases between. Germline V gene data show CDR1 as SGDLS and CDR2 as YYNGEE. The CDR3 sequence is 14 residues long.

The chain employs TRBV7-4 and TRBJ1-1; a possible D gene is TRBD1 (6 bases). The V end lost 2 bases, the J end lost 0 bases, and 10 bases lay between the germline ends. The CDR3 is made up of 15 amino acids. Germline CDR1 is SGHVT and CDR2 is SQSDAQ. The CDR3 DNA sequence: TGTGCCAGCAGCTTACAGGGGCGGGTGAACACTGAAGCTTTCTTT. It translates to CASSLQGRVNTEAFF.

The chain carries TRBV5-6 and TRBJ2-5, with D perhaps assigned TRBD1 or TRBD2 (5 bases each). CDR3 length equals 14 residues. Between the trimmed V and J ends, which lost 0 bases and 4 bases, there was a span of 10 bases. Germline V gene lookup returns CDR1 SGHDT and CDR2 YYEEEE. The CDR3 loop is CASSLVTGGETQYF. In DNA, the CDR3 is TGTGCCAGCAGCTTGGTTACTGGGGGAGAGACCCAGTACTTC.

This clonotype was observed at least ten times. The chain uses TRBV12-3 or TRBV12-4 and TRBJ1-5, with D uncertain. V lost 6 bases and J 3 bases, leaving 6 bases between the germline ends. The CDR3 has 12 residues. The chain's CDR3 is CASSFDNQPQHF. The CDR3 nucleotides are TGTGCCAGCAGCTTTGACAATCAGCCCCAGCATTTT.

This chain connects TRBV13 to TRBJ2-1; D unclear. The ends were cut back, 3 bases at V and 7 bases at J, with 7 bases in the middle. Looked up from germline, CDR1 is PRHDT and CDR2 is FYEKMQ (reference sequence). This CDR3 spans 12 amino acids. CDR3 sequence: CASSFQRNEQFF. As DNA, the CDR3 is TGTGCCAGCAGCTTCCAGAGGAATGAGCAGTTCTTC.

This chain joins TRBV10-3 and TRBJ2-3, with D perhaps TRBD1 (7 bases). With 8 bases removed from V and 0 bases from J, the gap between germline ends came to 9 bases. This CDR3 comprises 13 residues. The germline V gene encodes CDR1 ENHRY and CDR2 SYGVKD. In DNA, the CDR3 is TGTGCCATCTCAGGGGGGAGCACAGATACGCAGTATTTT. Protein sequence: CAISGGSTDTQYF.

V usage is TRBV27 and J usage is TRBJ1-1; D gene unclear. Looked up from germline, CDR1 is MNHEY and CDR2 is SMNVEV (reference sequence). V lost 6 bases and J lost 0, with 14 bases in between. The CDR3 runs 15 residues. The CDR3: CASRSLQVLNTEAFF. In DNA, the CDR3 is TGTGCCAGCAGGTCGTTGCAGGTTTTGAACACTGAAGCTTTCTTT.

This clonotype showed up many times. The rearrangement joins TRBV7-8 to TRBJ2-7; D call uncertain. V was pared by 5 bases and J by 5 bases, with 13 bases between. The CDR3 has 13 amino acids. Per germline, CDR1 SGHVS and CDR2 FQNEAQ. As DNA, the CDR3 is TGTGCCAGCAGCCCAACCCCACCGGACGAGCAGTACTTC. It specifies CASSPTPPDEQYF.

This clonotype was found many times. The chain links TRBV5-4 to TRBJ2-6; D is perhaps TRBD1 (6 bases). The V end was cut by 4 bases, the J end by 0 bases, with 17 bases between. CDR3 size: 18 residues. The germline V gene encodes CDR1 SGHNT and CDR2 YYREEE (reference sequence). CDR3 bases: TGTGCCAGCAGCCTGGACAGCTTCACTATCTCTGGGGCCAACGTCCTGACTTTC. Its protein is CASSLDSFTISGANVLTF.

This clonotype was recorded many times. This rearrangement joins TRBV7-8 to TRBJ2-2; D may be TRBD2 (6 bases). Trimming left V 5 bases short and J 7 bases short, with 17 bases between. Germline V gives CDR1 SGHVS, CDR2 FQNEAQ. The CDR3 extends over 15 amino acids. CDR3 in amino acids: CASSRLAGSGGELFF. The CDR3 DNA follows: TGTGCCAGCAGCCGGCTTGCGGGGTCGGGCGGGGAGCTGTTTTTT.

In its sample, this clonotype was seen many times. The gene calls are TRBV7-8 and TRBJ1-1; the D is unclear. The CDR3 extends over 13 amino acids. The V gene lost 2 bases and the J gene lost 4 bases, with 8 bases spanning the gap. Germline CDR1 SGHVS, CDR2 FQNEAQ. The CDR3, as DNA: TGTGCCAGCAGCTTACGGGGAGCCACTGAAGCTTTCTTT. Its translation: CASSLRGATEAFF.

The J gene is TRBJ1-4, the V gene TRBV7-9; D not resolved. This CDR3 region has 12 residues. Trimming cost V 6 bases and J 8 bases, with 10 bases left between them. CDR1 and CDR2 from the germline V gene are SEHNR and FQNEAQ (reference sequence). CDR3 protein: CASSPYGEKLFF. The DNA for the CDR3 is TGTGCCAGCAGTCCTTATGGAGAAAAACTGTTTTTT.

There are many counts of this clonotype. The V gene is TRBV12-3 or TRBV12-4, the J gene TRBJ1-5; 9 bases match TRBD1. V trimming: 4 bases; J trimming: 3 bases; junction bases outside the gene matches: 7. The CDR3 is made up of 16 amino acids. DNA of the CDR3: TGTGCCAGCAGTTCCCGGGGACAGGGAGTCAATCAGCCCCAGCATTTT. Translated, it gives CASSSRGQGVNQPQHF.

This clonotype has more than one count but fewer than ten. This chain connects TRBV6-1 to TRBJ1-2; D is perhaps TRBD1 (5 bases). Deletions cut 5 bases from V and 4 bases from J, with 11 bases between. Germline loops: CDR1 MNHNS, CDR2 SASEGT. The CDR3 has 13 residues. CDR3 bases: TGTGCCAGCAGTACCGCGGGGCTCTATGGCTACACCTTC. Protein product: CASSTAGLYGYTF.

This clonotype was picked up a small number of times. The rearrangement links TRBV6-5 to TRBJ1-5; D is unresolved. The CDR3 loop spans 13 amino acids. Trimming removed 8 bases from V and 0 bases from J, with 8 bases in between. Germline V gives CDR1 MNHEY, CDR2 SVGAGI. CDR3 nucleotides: TGTGCCAGCGGAGACGGTAGCAATCAGCCCCAGCATTTT. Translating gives CASGDGSNQPQHF.

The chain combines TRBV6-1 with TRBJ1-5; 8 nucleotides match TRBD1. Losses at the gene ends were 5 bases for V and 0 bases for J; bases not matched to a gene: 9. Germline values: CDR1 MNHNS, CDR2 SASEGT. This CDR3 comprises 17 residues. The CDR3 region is CASSPGDRSYSNQPQHF. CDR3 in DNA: TGTGCCAGCAGTCCTGGGGACAGGTCCTATAGCAATCAGCCCCAGCATTTT.

The CDR3 sequence is CASSPPESGGETQYF. For the CDR3, the DNA is TGTGCCAGCTCACCACCGGAATCAGGGGGAGAGACCCAGTACTTC. The chain joins TRBV18 to TRBJ2-5, with 7 bases lining up with TRBD1. This CDR3 has 15 amino acids. V was pared by 0 bases and J by 4 bases, with 5 bases of the junction left unmatched. In germline, CDR1 is KGHSH, CDR2 LQKENI.

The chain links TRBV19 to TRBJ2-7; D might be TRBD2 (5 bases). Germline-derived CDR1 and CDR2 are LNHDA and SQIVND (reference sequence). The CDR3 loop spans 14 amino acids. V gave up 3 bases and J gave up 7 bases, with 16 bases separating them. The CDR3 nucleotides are TGTGCCAGTAGTATCCTGGCCAAACCGGGGGAGCAGTACTTC. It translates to CASSILAKPGEQYF.